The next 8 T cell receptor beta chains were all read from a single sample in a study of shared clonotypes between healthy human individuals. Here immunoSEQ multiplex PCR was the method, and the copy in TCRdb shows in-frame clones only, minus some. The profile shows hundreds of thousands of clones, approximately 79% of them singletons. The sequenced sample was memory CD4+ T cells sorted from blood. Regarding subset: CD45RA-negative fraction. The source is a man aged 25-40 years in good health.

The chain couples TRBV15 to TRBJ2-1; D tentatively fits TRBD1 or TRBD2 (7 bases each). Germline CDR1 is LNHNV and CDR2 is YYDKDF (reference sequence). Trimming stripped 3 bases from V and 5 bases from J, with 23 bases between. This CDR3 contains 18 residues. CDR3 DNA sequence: TGTGCCACCAGCAGCCAGGGGAGGGGGCGAAGGCCTGACAATGAGCAGTTCTTC. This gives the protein CATSSQGRGRRPDNEQFF.

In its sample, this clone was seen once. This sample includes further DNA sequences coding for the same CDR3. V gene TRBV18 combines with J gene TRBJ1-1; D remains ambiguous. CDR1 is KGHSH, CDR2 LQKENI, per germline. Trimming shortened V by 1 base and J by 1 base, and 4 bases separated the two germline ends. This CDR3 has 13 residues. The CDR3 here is CASSPLRNTEAFF. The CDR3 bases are TGTGCCAGCTCACCACTGAGGAACACTGAAGCTTTCTTT.

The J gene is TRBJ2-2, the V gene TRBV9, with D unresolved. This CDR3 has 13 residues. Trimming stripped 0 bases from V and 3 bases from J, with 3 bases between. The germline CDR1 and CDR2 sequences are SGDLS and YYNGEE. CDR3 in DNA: TGTGCCAGCAGCGTAGAAGACACCGGGGAGCTGTTTTTT. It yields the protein CASSVEDTGELFF.

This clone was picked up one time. CDR3 nucleotide sequence: TGTGCCAGTAGTATAGGGACAGGGCGAGGAAACTATGGCTACACCTTC. Protein sequence: CASSIGTGRGNYGYTF. V is TRBV19 and J is TRBJ1-2; 8 bases are a match to TRBD1. This CDR3 has 16 residues. V dropped 1 base and J dropped 2; count of bases not matched to a gene: 6. Germline V gene data show CDR1 as LNHDA and CDR2 as SQIVND (reference sequence).

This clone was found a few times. CDR3 sequence: CASSIPATGGLQKLFF. DNA for the CDR3: TGTGCCAGTAGTATTCCGGCTACAGGGGGCCTTCAGAAACTGTTTTTT. The rearrangement links TRBV19 to TRBJ1-4; TRBD1 matches 9 bases. CDR1 and CDR2 (germline): LNHDA, SQIVND (reference sequence). V shed 3 bases, J shed 11 bases, and the junction held 13 bases outside the gene matches. CDR3 length: 16 amino acids.

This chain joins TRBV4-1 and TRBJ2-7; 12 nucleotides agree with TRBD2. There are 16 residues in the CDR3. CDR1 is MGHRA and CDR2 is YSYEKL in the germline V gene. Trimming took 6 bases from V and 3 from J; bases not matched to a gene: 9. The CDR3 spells CASRQNPSGRVYEQYF. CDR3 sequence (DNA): TGCGCCAGCAGGCAGAACCCTAGCGGGAGGGTCTACGAGCAGTACTTC.

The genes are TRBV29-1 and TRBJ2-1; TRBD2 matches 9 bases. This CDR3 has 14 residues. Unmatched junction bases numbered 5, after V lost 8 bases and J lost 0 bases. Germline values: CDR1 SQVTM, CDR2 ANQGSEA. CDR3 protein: CSTFSGSSYNEQFF. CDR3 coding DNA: TGCAGCACTTTTAGCGGGAGCTCCTACAATGAGCAGTTCTTC.

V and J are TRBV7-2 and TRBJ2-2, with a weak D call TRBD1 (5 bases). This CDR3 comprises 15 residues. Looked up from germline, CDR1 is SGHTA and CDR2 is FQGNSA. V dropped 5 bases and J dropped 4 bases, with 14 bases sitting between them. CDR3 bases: TGTGCCAGCAGCACTTTAAGGGGCGGCACCGGGGAGCTGTTTTTT. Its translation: CASSTLRGGTGELFF.